The 8 T cell receptor beta chains below were found in one sample sequenced in a study of cytomegalovirus exposure and HLA in healthy donors. Measured with immunoSEQ multiplex PCR; TCRdb has only the in-frame clones, and not every one. The sample holds 150,000 to 200,000 clones, about 89% seen once. Sample: PBMCs. Receptors were obtained from a man aged 18 to 35 in good health and CMV-seropositive.

The chain couples TRBV4-2 to TRBJ2-1; D is possibly TRBD2 (6 bases). V gave up 3 bases and J gave up 1 base, with 13 bases separating them. The CDR3 is made up of 16 amino acids. CDR1 is LGHNA and CDR2 is YNFKEQ in the germline V gene. The CDR3 DNA follows: TGTGCCAGCAGCCATGGACTACAACTTTCCTACAATGAGCAGTTCTTC. Protein sequence: CASSHGLQLSYNEQFF.

J is TRBJ1-1 and V is TRBV11-2, with TRBD1 identical over 8 bases. Germline V gene sequence: CDR1 SGHAT, CDR2 FQNNGV. V was pared by 0 bases and J by 2 bases, with 2 bases of the junction left unmatched. The CDR3 contains 15 residues. The CDR3, as DNA: TGTGCCAGCAGCTTAGATCCAGGGGGCAACACTGAAGCTTTCTTT. It is translated as CASSLDPGGNTEAFF.

This chain connects TRBV28 to TRBJ2-3, with D perhaps TRBD1 (6 bases). The CDR3 contains 15 residues. The ends were cut back, 5 bases at V and 2 bases at J, with 14 bases in the middle. The V gene's germline CDR1 is MDHEN and CDR2 SYDVKM. The CDR3: CASSAGDTYTDTQYF. The DNA of the CDR3 is TGTGCCAGCAGTGCAGGGGACACTTACACAGATACGCAGTATTTT.

Here the CDR3 reads CASSSRGGETQYF. The CDR3 DNA is TGTGCCAGTAGTTCCCGGGGGGGAGAGACCCAGTACTTC. V is TRBV19 and J is TRBJ2-5, with TRBD2 identical over 8 bases. Germline lookup yields CDR1 LNHDA and CDR2 SQIVND (reference sequence). The CDR3 is made up of 13 amino acids. The J segment lost 4 bases and the V segment lost 5 bases, leaving 3 bases of the junction unmatched.

The V and J genes are TRBV7-9 and TRBJ2-1, with 13 bases matching TRBD2. With 8 bases clipped from V and 5 bases from J, the junction kept 3 bases outside the gene matches. Germline V gene lookup returns CDR1 SEHNR and CDR2 FQNEAQ (reference sequence). The CDR3 length is 14 residues. As DNA, the CDR3 is TGTGCCAGCCTTGGGACTAGCGGGAACAATGAGCAGTTCTTC. Translated, it gives CASLGTSGNNEQFF. Filled out from reference TRBV7-9 and TRBJ2-1, the complete variable domain reads DTGVSQNPRHKITKRGQNVTFRCDPISEHNRLYWYRQTLGQGPEFLTYFQNEAQLEKSRLLSDRFSAERPKGSFSTLEIQRTEQGDSAMYLCASLGTSGNNEQFFGPGTRLTVL.

The chain links TRBV6-6 to TRBJ2-5; no clear D. This CDR3 is 15 amino acids long. The germline V gene has CDR1 MNHNY and CDR2 SVGAGI (reference sequence). Trimming cost V 2 bases and J 4 bases, with 14 bases left between them. CDR3 nucleotide sequence: TGTGCCAGCAGTTACCCGCACGAGGCGGTAGAGACCCAGTACTTC. It specifies CASSYPHEAVETQYF.

The chain has TRBV5-6 and TRBJ2-5; D is undetermined. The CDR3 loop spans 12 amino acids. In germline, CDR1 is SGHDT, CDR2 YYEEEE. Trimming cost V 2 bases and J 5 bases, with 7 bases left between them. DNA of the CDR3: TGTGCCAGCAGCTTCTTTGCGGAGACCCAGTACTTC. It encodes CASSFFAETQYF.

The chain has TRBV21-1 and TRBJ2-7; TRBD1 is the table's D call, not checked against the DNA. TRBV21-1 is flagged as a pseudogene. The CDR3 runs 13 residues. The CDR3 reads CASGETGRYEQYF. In nucleotides, the CDR3 is TGTGCCAGCGGGGAGACAGGGCGGTACGAGCAGTACTTC.